This T cell receptor (beta chain) stems from a study of graft-versus-host responses after intestinal transplantation. Background on the study: Anti-thymocyte globulin induction was given to all recipients, followed by tacrolimus and steroids for 2 to 4 years.

Whole-study findings and limits: Declines in HvG clones occurring early post-transplant were associated with peak circulating GvH clone levels. Allograft graft-versus-host to host-versus-graft clonal ratios ran high in patients with graft-donor T cell macrochimerism. GvH clones appeared in recipient marrow, some first in ileum or blood.

A word on this clone: Its target is unknown.

Trimming removed 5 bases at V and 3 bases at J, with 14 bases between. CDR3 length: 14 amino acids. Germline V gene sequence: CDR1 SGHAT, CDR2 FQNNGV. Using immunoSEQ multiplex PCR, the repertoire was profiled, and TCRdb retains in-frame clones only, with some absent. Of more than 85,000 clones in the sample, around 92% were seen once. The chain employs TRBV11-2 and TRBJ2-7; the D gene is possibly TRBD2 (6 bases). The clonotype was recovered from a human donor who was the organ donor for an intestinal transplant. Material: unstimulated CD8+ T cells sorted from spleen or lymph node cells, obtained before transplant. The CDR3 here is CASSRLDFNYEQYF. CDR3 coding DNA: TGTGCCAGCAGCAGACTAGACTTTAACTACGAGCAGTACTTC.